The source of this TCR beta chain is a study of cytomegalovirus exposure and HLA in healthy donors. Study-wide findings and caveats: Among the most significant clusters, several appeared linked to common viral pathogens in a later analysis.

With 4 bases removed from V and 6 bases from J, the gap between germline ends came to 11 bases. Germline V lookup: CDR1 SGHNT, CDR2 YYREEE (reference sequence). The CDR3 runs to 12 residues. Notes on this clone: Its antigen is still unknown.

Primers for the PCR totalled 60 Vbeta and 13 Jbeta. Profiled with immunoSEQ multiplex PCR; TCRdb holds only in-frame clones, not every one. The table lists 110,000 or so clones, roughly 70% of them singletons. The chain is built from TRBV5-4 and TRBJ2-7; D remains ambiguous. This TCR derives from a woman in her 40s in good health and CMV-seropositive. The sequenced sample consisted of PBMCs. The CDR3 DNA follows: TGTGCCAGCAGCACCTCTAGTATCGAGCAGTACTTC. Translating gives CASSTSSIEQYF.